One T cell receptor beta chain is described in this entry. Its specificity is not known. This table comes from immunoSEQ multiplex PCR, and its TCRdb copy is limited to in-frame clones, with some not included. The top ten clones hold around 3.3% of a sample with approximately 80,000 clones, 93% of them seen once. This entry is derived from a study of cytomegalovirus exposure and HLA in healthy donors. Germline V gene sequence: CDR1 LNHDA, CDR2 SQIVND (reference sequence). The CDR3 consists of 13 residues. Unmatched junction bases numbered 8, after V lost 7 bases and J lost 7 bases. The study's findings and limits: In vitro, three CMV-associated chains proved specific for CMV antigens. Subsequent analysis revealed that first-cohort TCR clusters tended to co-occur in the 120 or so validation repertoires. Both high specificity and high sensitivity reportedly marked the classifier's diagnosis of cytomegalovirus status.

The rearrangement uses TRBV19 and TRBJ1-2; 8 positions match TRBD1. The TCR sequence derives from a woman aged 25 to 39 in good health and CMV-seronegative. The sequencing sample was made of PBMCs. This CDR3 is CASNDRGASGYTF. The CDR3 nucleotides read TGTGCCAGTAACGACAGGGGAGCTTCTGGCTACACCTTC.